This TCR beta chain is from a study of CD8+ T cells in alopecia areata. Broader study findings: Affected lesional scalp, above all in alopecia totalis/universalis, was more clonal than normal scalp. TCRs were shared less clearly across patients than in mice, possibly for HLA-related reasons.

Points on this clone: The antigen remains undetermined.

There are 14 residues in the CDR3. The ends were cut back, 3 bases at V and 1 base at J, with 6 bases in the middle. Germline V gives CDR1 MGHRA, CDR2 YSYEKL. Investigators isolated RNA and reverse transcribed it into cDNA to act as the sequencing template. Assay: immunoSEQ multiplex PCR; the TCRdb copy retains only in-frame clones and omits some. The repertoire holds approximately 100,000 clones, just over 85% seen once, with approximately 12% in the top ten. Treatment in this sample: oral pan-JAK inhibitor, 5-10 mg twice daily. The chain employs TRBV4-1 and TRBJ2-2; a possible D gene is TRBD1 (6 bases). This clonotype originated in a human donor with alopecia areata. The source was CD8+ T cells sorted from blood, collected around week 31, from a patient treated with tofacitinib. The CDR3 spells CASSQGQNTGELFF. The CDR3 region has the DNA TGCGCCAGCAGCCAGGGACAGAACACCGGGGAGCTGTTTTTT.